Listed here are 24 T cell receptor beta chains from one sample, sequenced in a study of shared clonotypes between healthy human individuals. Assay used: immunoSEQ multiplex PCR; TCRdb lists only in-frame clones, some missing. The table includes fewer than 1.8 million clones, about 98.5% detected once. Material: naive CD4+ T cells sorted from blood. The subset denotes: CD45RA+ positively selected. Receptor source: a man aged 25 to 40 in good health.

V usage is TRBV10-1 and J usage is TRBJ1-1; D is unresolved. Germline CDR1 WNHNN, CDR2 SYGVQD (reference sequence). The germline V and J ends were trimmed by 0 bases and 4 bases, with 9 bases remaining between them. CDR3 length: 14 amino acids. CDR3 region: CASSESGTGTEAFF. The CDR3 nucleotides read TGCGCCAGCAGTGAGTCGGGAACGGGCACTGAAGCTTTCTTT.

The chain joins TRBV19 to TRBJ2-2, with unresolved D. From germline, CDR1 is LNHDA and CDR2 SQIVND (reference sequence). Trimming cost V 4 bases and J 6 bases, with 9 bases left between them. The CDR3 runs 13 residues. The CDR3 DNA sequence: TGTGCCAGTAGTAGACCAGGCCCCGGGGAGCTGTTTTTT. Residues: CASSRPGPGELFF.

The rearrangement links TRBV10-2 to TRBJ2-1, with D perhaps TRBD2 (5 bases). Germline V lookup: CDR1 WSHSY, CDR2 SAAADI. V lost 7 bases and J lost 6, with 10 bases in between. The CDR3 runs 12 residues. The CDR3 DNA follows: TGCGCCAGCAATCCGAGGGCCAATGAGCAGTTCTTC. This sequence encodes CASNPRANEQFF.

The rearrangement links TRBV2 to TRBJ2-2; D unclear. This CDR3 comprises 14 residues. Trimming pared 6 bases from V and 2 bases from J, leaving 10 bases between. Germline V gene data show CDR1 as SNHLY and CDR2 as FYNNEI. CDR3 sequence: CASSAIANTGELFF. As DNA, the CDR3 is TGTGCCAGCAGCGCAATTGCAAACACCGGGGAGCTGTTTTTT.

V and J are TRBV29-1 and TRBJ1-1; no reliable D call. The CDR3 sequence is 14 residues long. Deletions cut 2 bases from V and 0 bases from J, with 10 bases between. Germline CDR1 reads SQVTM; CDR2 reads ANQGSEA. The CDR3 coding sequence is TGCAGCGTTGAACGGGGTCGCATGAACACTGAAGCTTTCTTT. Its protein product is CSVERGRMNTEAFF.

The gene calls are TRBV4-1 and TRBJ1-2; D possibly corresponds to TRBD1 (5 bases). The CDR3 runs to 14 residues. V lost 0 bases, J lost 2 bases, and 7 bases lay in between. Germline V gives CDR1 MGHRA, CDR2 YSYEKL. For the CDR3, the DNA is TGCGCCAGCAGCCAAGAGGGACTCAACTATGGCTACACCTTC. Translating it yields CASSQEGLNYGYTF.

This chain joins TRBV7-9 and TRBJ1-4; D might be TRBD1 (5 bases). The V end lost 5 bases, the J end lost 7 bases, and 11 bases lay between the germline ends. The CDR3 extends over 13 amino acids. The germline CDR1 and CDR2 sequences are SEHNR and FQNEAQ (reference sequence). In nucleotides, the CDR3 is TGTGCCAGCAGCAAAATTAGGGGTGAAAAACTGTTTTTT. It translates to CASSKIRGEKLFF.

The chain has TRBV20-1 and TRBJ1-1; D uncertain. Germline V gives CDR1 DFQATT, CDR2 SNEGSKA (reference sequence). Trimming left V 2 bases short and J 2 bases short, with 3 bases between. The CDR3 runs to 11 residues. The CDR3 DNA is TGCAGTGCTAGATACAACACTGAAGCTTTCTTT. Amino acid sequence: CSARYNTEAFF.

This chain connects TRBV11-1 to TRBJ1-2, with 7 bases fitting TRBD1. V lost 5 bases, J lost 1 base, and 4 bases stayed unmatched. The CDR3 contains 14 residues. Germline assignment: CDR1 SGHAT and CDR2 FQDESV (reference sequence). CDR3 region: CASSPRDSNYGYTF. In DNA form, the CDR3 reads TGTGCCAGCAGCCCGCGGGACAGTAACTATGGCTACACCTTC.

The chain combines TRBV7-8 with TRBJ1-5, with 7 bases lining up with TRBD1. The CDR3 contains 14 residues. Germline CDR1 reads SGHVS; CDR2 reads FQNEAQ. J gave up 6 bases and V 5 bases, and 7 bases lay outside the gene matches. The CDR3 here is CASSRDREGQPQHF. For the CDR3, the DNA is TGTGCCAGCAGCCGCGACAGGGAGGGTCAGCCCCAGCATTTT.

The V gene is TRBV29-1, the J gene TRBJ1-1; no definite D call. V was shortened by 7 bases and J by 5 bases, with 17 bases between the two germline ends. The CDR3 consists of 13 residues. The germline V gene has CDR1 SQVTM and CDR2 ANQGSEA. The CDR3 nucleotides read TGCAGCGCCGTTAGGACCACGGATACTGAAGCTTTCTTT. Amino acids: CSAVRTTDTEAFF. Variable domain in full (rest from reference TRBV29-1 and TRBJ1-1): SAVISQKPSRDICQRGTSLTIQCQVDSQVTMMFWYRQQPGQSLTLIATANQGSEATYESGFVIDKFPISRPNLTFSTLTVSNMSPEDSSIYLCSAVRTTDTEAFFGQGTRLTVV.

The rearrangement links TRBV5-1 to TRBJ2-5; D gene ambiguous. Deletions cut 5 bases from V and 2 bases from J, with 16 bases between. This CDR3 spans 15 amino acids. CDR1 and CDR2 from the germline V gene are SGHRS and YFSETQ. The CDR3 DNA sequence: TGCGCCAGCAGTTCTGGGCTCAGTTTTCAAGAGACCCAGTACTTC. Translated: CASSSGLSFQETQYF.

The V and J genes are TRBV5-8 and TRBJ2-3; TRBD2 agrees at 10 bases. The CDR3 has 17 residues. J lost 4 bases, V lost 0 bases, and 8 bases had no gene match. Germline CDR1 is SGHTS and CDR2 is YDEGEE. This CDR3 reads CASSLALLAGIPDTQYF. The CDR3 DNA follows: TGTGCCAGCAGCTTGGCCTTACTAGCGGGAATCCCAGATACGCAGTATTTT.

The V gene is TRBV6-6, the J gene TRBJ1-1, with 7 positions matching TRBD1. Unmatched junction bases numbered 9, after V lost 5 bases and J lost 3 bases. CDR1 and CDR2 (germline): MNHNY, SVGAGI (reference sequence). The CDR3 consists of 15 residues. CDR3 sequence: CASSNRQGRDTEAFF. CDR3 DNA: TGTGCCAGCAGTAACAGACAGGGCCGGGACACTGAAGCTTTCTTT.

The DNA for the CDR3 is TGCGCCAGCAGCTTGGGAGACCGTCAGGGGCAGCCCCAGCATTTT. Protein: CASSLGDRQGQPQHF. The V and J genes are TRBV5-1 and TRBJ1-5; the D gene is possibly TRBD1 (6 bases). The CDR3 sequence is 15 residues long. V lost 0 bases and J lost 7, with 14 bases in between. The germline V gene encodes CDR1 SGHRS and CDR2 YFSETQ.

This chain joins TRBV7-3 and TRBJ1-2, with 9 positions matching TRBD1. CDR1 is SGHTA, CDR2 FQGTGA, per germline. The CDR3 is 14 residues long. V gave up 5 bases and J gave up 4 bases; unmatched junction bases: 5. The CDR3: CASSQGQGSYGYTF. In nucleotides, the CDR3 is TGTGCCAGCAGCCAAGGACAGGGGAGCTATGGCTACACCTTC.

The rearrangement links TRBV27 to TRBJ2-3, with 7 bases aligning to TRBD1. Trimming took 4 bases from V and 4 from J; bases not matched to a gene: 11. The V gene's germline CDR1 is MNHEY and CDR2 SMNVEV (reference sequence). The CDR3 contains 16 residues. The CDR3 loop reads CASSSRLRQGSDTQYF. The CDR3 DNA reads as TGTGCCAGCAGTTCCCGACTCAGACAGGGTTCAGATACGCAGTATTTT.

This chain links TRBV5-1 with TRBJ2-3; 13 nucleotides align to TRBD2. Germline values: CDR1 SGHRS, CDR2 YFSETQ. J was trimmed by 1 base and V by 0 bases; bases with no gene match: 20. The CDR3 totals 23 residues. CDR3 nucleotides: TGCGCCAGCAGCTTGGAGGACCTAACAAGATCGCAACTAGCGGGAGGGGGCACAGATACGCAGTATTTT. It codes for CASSLEDLTRSQLAGGGTDTQYF.

This rearrangement joins TRBV7-3 to TRBJ2-7; 11 nucleotides match TRBD2. The germline gives CDR1 SGHTA, CDR2 FQGTGA. The trim removed 8 bases at V and 4 bases at J, leaving 4 bases unmatched. This CDR3 region has 13 residues. The CDR3 bases are TGTGCCAGCCCTAGCGGGAGGTTTTACGAGCAGTACTTC. Protein sequence: CASPSGRFYEQYF.

The chain joins TRBV19 to TRBJ1-5, with 10 positions matching TRBD1. V was clipped by 4 bases and J by 1 base; unmatched bases: 4. From germline, CDR1 is LNHDA and CDR2 SQIVND (reference sequence). CDR3 length: 16 residues. The chain's CDR3 is CASSTGTGASNQPQHF. The CDR3 nucleotides are TGTGCCAGTAGTACCGGGACAGGGGCCAGCAATCAGCCCCAGCATTTT.

The chain employs TRBV5-4 and TRBJ2-2; 9 bases are a match to TRBD2. The CDR3 is made up of 17 amino acids. The germline gives CDR1 SGHNT, CDR2 YYREEE (reference sequence). V lost 0 bases, J lost 3 bases, and 6 bases stayed unmatched. The CDR3 is CASSLAGLAGYTGELFF. Written as DNA, the CDR3 is TGTGCCAGCAGCTTGGCCGGGCTAGCGGGATACACCGGGGAGCTGTTTTTT.

J is TRBJ2-1 and V is TRBV7-6, with D possibly being TRBD2 (5 bases). Germline CDR1 SGHVS, CDR2 FNYEAQ. V was cut by 1 base and J by 1 base, with 11 bases left in between. The CDR3 consists of 16 residues. In DNA, the CDR3 is TGTGCCAGCAGCTTAGGAAGCGGCGGTTCCTACAATGAGCAGTTCTTC. Residues: CASSLGSGGSYNEQFF.

The V call is TRBV7-9, the J call TRBJ2-1; D unclear. The V and J ends lost 4 bases and 5 bases respectively, with 15 bases between them. The germline V gene encodes CDR1 SEHNR and CDR2 FQNEAQ (reference sequence). The CDR3 is 15 amino acids. Here the CDR3 reads CASSSRVFGDNEQFF. The CDR3, as DNA: TGTGCCAGCAGCTCAAGGGTGTTCGGTGACAATGAGCAGTTCTTC.

The chain couples TRBV10-1 to TRBJ2-1; tentative D call: TRBD2 (6 bases). V dropped 10 bases and J dropped 7 bases, with 17 bases sitting between them. The CDR3 totals 13 residues. CDR1 is WNHNN, CDR2 SYGVQD, per germline (reference sequence). The CDR3: CATSGTGRNEQFF. DNA for the CDR3: TGCGCCACCTCCGGGACTGGTCGTAATGAGCAGTTCTTC.